Listed below are T cell receptor beta chains from one sample, sequenced in a study of OX40 agonist ivuxolimab in advanced cancers. TCRdb's table, derived via immunoSEQ multiplex PCR, lists solely in-frame clones and lacks some. The table has more than 50,000 clones, 79% seen once. The starting material was CD4+ or CD8+ T cells sorted from blood, obtained in a trial of the OX40 agonist ivuxolimab. These receptors were taken from an adult with an advanced solid tumor such as melanoma, head and neck, liver or kidney cancer. Both conserved end residues are part of each CDR3. D genes are given only for firm matches. The size entry is marked missing in some rows and otherwise reads once, few, many or a size class.

CASSINSGNTIYF TGTGCCAGCAGTATTAACTCTGGAAACACCATATATTTT - TRBJ1-3 TRBV27 -
CASSPRQGRETQYF TGCGCCAGCAGCCCCAGACAGGGTAGGGAGACCCAGTACTTC - TRBJ2-5 TRBV5-1 TRBD1
CASSEAAGGMTDTQYF TGTGCCAGCAGTGAAGCGGCAGGGGGAATGACAGATACGCAGTATTTT - TRBJ2-3 TRBV6-1 TRBD1
CASSRGQGESQFF TGTGCCAGCAGCCGAGGCCAGGGAGAGTCGCAGTTCTTC - TRBJ2-1 TRBV7-2 -
CASSLQGARHNEQFF TGTGCCAGCAGCTTGCAGGGGGCGCGACACAATGAGCAGTTCTTC - TRBJ2-1 TRBV7-2 TRBD1
CASSLVGGQAMKEAFF TGTGCCAGCAGCTTAGTGGGTGGTCAGGCCATGAAGGAAGCTTTCTTT once TRBJ1-1 TRBV7-2 -
CASTQGIPWPYGYTF TGTGCCAGCACCCAGGGGATTCCGTGGCCCTATGGCTACACCTTC - TRBJ1-2 TRBV7-2 -
CASSPYGQEANYGYTF TGCGCCAGCAGCCCCTATGGACAGGAGGCCAACTATGGCTACACCTTC - TRBJ1-2 TRBV4-3 TRBD1
CASSVQGLNTEAFF TGTGCCAGCAGCGTACAGGGTCTGAACACTGAAGCTTTCTTT - TRBJ1-1 TRBV5-4 -
CASRPAQDRGRRGNSPLHF TGTGCCAGCAGACCTGCCCAGGACAGGGGGCGCCGGGGGAATTCACCCCTCCACTTT few TRBJ1-6 TRBV5-8 TRBD1
CASSSGLAGEQFF TGTGCCAGCAGCTCGGGACTAGCGGGTGAGCAGTTCTTC - TRBJ2-1 TRBV7-7 TRBD2
CASSYGQETQYF TGCGCCAGCAGCTACGGCCAAGAGACCCAGTACTTC - TRBJ2-5 TRBV5-1 -
CASRLDGAQPQHF TGTGCCAGCAGATTGGACGGCGCTCAGCCCCAGCATTTT - TRBJ1-5 TRBV2 -
CASSQDFLGREAFF TGTGCCAGCAGCCAAGATTTCTTAGGGCGTGAAGCTTTCTTT - TRBJ1-1 TRBV14 -
CASSLPRSGTGGSYEQYF TGTGCCAGCAGTTTACCCAGGTCCGGGACAGGGGGCTCCTACGAGCAGTACTTC - TRBJ2-7 TRBV27 TRBD1
CASSSSGRFHREQFF TGTGCCAGCAGTTCTAGCGGGAGGTTCCATAGGGAGCAGTTCTTC - TRBJ2-1 TRBV5-5 TRBD2
CASSLGRLAGLETQYF TGTGCCAGCAGCTTAGGGCGCCTAGCGGGGCTGGAGACCCAGTACTTC - TRBJ2-5 TRBV11-2 TRBD2
CASGPWQGAYTEAFF TGTGCCAGCGGCCCCTGGCAGGGCGCCTACACTGAAGCTTTCTTT - TRBJ1-1 TRBV19 -
CASRREGVEGYTF TGTGCCAGTAGAAGAGAGGGGGTGGAGGGCTACACCTTC - TRBJ1-2 TRBV27 -
CASSRLTVNTEAFF TGTGCCAGCAGCCGACTGACGGTGAACACTGAAGCTTTCTTT - TRBJ1-1 TRBV7-8 -
CASSLSRTGGHEQYF TGTGCCAGCAGTTTATCCAGGACCGGAGGCCACGAGCAGTACTTC - TRBJ2-7 TRBV27 -
CASSPGVGLARITYEQYF TGTGCCAGTAGTCCAGGAGTGGGACTAGCGCGGATTACCTACGAGCAGTACTTC - TRBJ2-7 TRBV19 TRBD2
CASSRSGSGNEQYF TGTGCCAGCAGCCGTAGCGGGAGCGGCAACGAGCAGTACTTC - TRBJ2-7 TRBV7-3 TRBD2
CASSLAARPNTEAFF TGTGCCAGCAGCTTGGCAGCGCGGCCGAACACTGAAGCTTTCTTT - TRBJ1-1 TRBV5-4 -
CASSSQPNEKLFF TGTGCCAGCAGCTCACAGCCTAATGAAAAACTGTTTTTT - TRBJ1-4 TRBV14 -
CASTETSGSPHEQFF TGTGCCAGTACCGAGACTAGCGGGAGCCCCCATGAGCAGTTCTTC few TRBJ2-1 TRBV19 TRBD2
CASQDRAGYEQYF TGTGCCAGTCAGGACAGGGCGGGCTACGAGCAGTACTTC - TRBJ2-7 TRBV19 TRBD1
CASSSVAGGTYEQYF TGTGCCAGCAGCTCAGTGGCGGGAGGGACCTACGAGCAGTACTTC few TRBJ2-7 TRBV7-2 TRBD2
CASSTDTRGKEDEQFF TGTGCCAGCAGCACCGATACCAGGGGGAAGGAAGATGAGCAGTTCTTC many TRBJ2-1 TRBV5-4 TRBD1
CATRGGGPSPLHF TGTGCCACCAGGGGCGGGGGGCCTTCACCCCTCCACTTT - TRBJ1-6 TRBV7-8 -
CASSHPGQGGNEQFF TGCGCCAGCAGCCACCCGGGACAGGGAGGGAATGAGCAGTTCTTC - TRBJ2-1 TRBV4-1 TRBD1
CSVPGVGNTEAFF TGCAGCGTACCAGGGGTGGGGAACACTGAAGCTTTCTTT - TRBJ1-1 TRBV29-1 -
CASSSPWDRALNYGYTF TGTGCCAGCAGTTCCCCCTGGGACAGGGCCCTTAACTATGGCTACACCTTC - TRBJ1-2 TRBV28 TRBD1
CASSRNRAQETQYF TGTGCCAGCAGCCGGAACAGGGCCCAAGAGACCCAGTACTTC - TRBJ2-5 TRBV14 -
CASSYLGSSYNEQFF TGTGCCAGCAGTTACCTTGGGAGCTCCTACAATGAGCAGTTCTTC - TRBJ2-1 TRBV6-5 -
CASSPRRVGGPSEQYF TGCGCCAGCAGCCCTCGGAGGGTGGGGGGGCCGTCCGAGCAGTACTTC - TRBJ2-7 TRBV4-3 -
CASSESMRGFTEAFF TGCGCCAGCAGTGAGTCTATGAGGGGTTTCACTGAAGCTTTCTTT - TRBJ1-1 TRBV10-1 -
CASSIGGTAYGYTF TGTGCCAGTAGTATTGGCGGGACGGCTTATGGCTACACCTTC - TRBJ1-2 TRBV19 -
CASGTGGNYGYTF TGTGCCAGCGGGACAGGGGGCAACTATGGCTACACCTTC - TRBJ1-2 TRBV6-6 TRBD1
CASSLGYQGGNYGYTF TGTGCCAGCAGCTTAGGATACCAGGGAGGGAACTATGGCTACACCTTC - TRBJ1-2 TRBV7-8 -
CASSRDLDYEQYF TGTGCCAGCAGCCGGGACTTGGACTACGAGCAGTACTTC - TRBJ2-7 TRBV11-2 -